Following are 3 T cell receptor beta chains from one sample sequenced in a study of blood T cell repertoires in COVID-19. Profiled with immunoSEQ multiplex PCR; TCRdb holds only in-frame clones, not every one. The sample records around 120,000 clones, 87% being singletons. Sequencing used peripheral blood. These receptor sequences come from a woman between 65 and 79 years old with acute or convalescent COVID-19.

The gene calls are TRBV19 and TRBJ2-5; D is ambiguous. Trimming shortened V by 3 bases and J by 4 bases, and 9 bases separated the two germline ends. Germline lookup yields CDR1 LNHDA and CDR2 SQIVND (reference sequence). CDR3 size: 13 residues. CDR3 in amino acids: CASSMIARETQYF. The DNA of the CDR3 is TGTGCCAGTAGTATGATTGCCAGAGAGACCCAGTACTTC.

The CDR3 nucleotides are TGTGCCAGCAGTGATCAGGTCAGACAGCCCCAGCATTTT. This translates into CASSDQVRQPQHF. V gene TRBV6-1 combines with J gene TRBJ1-5, with D uncertain. CDR3 length: 13 amino acids. V lost 3 bases and J 7 bases, leaving 10 bases between the germline ends. In germline, CDR1 is MNHNS, CDR2 SASEGT.

This chain connects TRBV5-5 to TRBJ1-1, with a possible D match to TRBD1 (5 bases). The CDR3 has 16 amino acids. V shed 2 bases and J shed 4 bases, with 18 bases lying between them. Germline loops: CDR1 SGHKS, CDR2 YYEKEE (reference sequence). The CDR3 nucleotides read TGTGCCAGCAGCTTCGCCAACGGGCAGGGCACCACTGAAGCTTTCTTT. This gives the protein CASSFANGQGTTEAFF.